Below are 7 T cell receptor beta chains sequenced from a single sample in a study of a mutant IDH1 vaccine in newly diagnosed glioma. The repertoire was sequenced with immunoSEQ multiplex PCR; TCRdb's copy has only in-frame clones and lacks some. This table has 120,000 or so clones, roughly 75% appearing once. No cognate antigen is known for these TCRs. Stated time point: week 11, during vaccination. Each vaccine dose was 300 ug of mutant IDH1 20-mer peptide, with topical imiquimod. This specimen was PBMCs, taken from a glioma patient whose treatment included an IDH1 peptide vaccine. The receptors derive from a man aged 40-55 years with glioma.

This clone was counted a few times. The chain has TRBV19 and TRBJ1-4; no clear D. Germline loops: CDR1 LNHDA, CDR2 SQIVND (reference sequence). CDR3 length: 11 residues. V gave up 5 bases and J gave up 15 bases, with 13 bases separating them. CDR3 amino acids: CASSEEGGMFF. The DNA for the CDR3 is TGTGCCAGTAGTGAGGAGGGTGGGATGTTTTTT.

The rearrangement links TRBV28 to TRBJ1-1; 8 nucleotides match TRBD1. Per germline, CDR1 MDHEN and CDR2 SYDVKM. CDR3 length: 15 residues. The J segment lost 10 bases and the V segment lost 1 base, leaving 11 bases of the junction unmatched. Written as DNA, the CDR3 is TGTGCCAGCAGTTTATCTCCCACAGGGGGGAAGCGAGCTTTCTTT. Protein product: CASSLSPTGGKRAFF.

The V call is TRBV2, the J call TRBJ2-1; D gene ambiguous. The CDR3 runs to 12 residues. V was shortened by 2 bases and J by 6 bases, with 5 bases between the two germline ends. CDR1 SNHLY and CDR2 FYNNEI come from the germline V gene. The CDR3 sequence is CASSESRNEQFF. The CDR3 region has the DNA TGTGCCAGCAGTGAATCTCGCAATGAGCAGTTCTTC.

This chain uses TRBV5-1 with TRBJ2-7; 10 bases line up with TRBD1. The germline V gene encodes CDR1 SGHRS and CDR2 YFSETQ. The CDR3 has 14 residues. Trimming took 4 bases from V and 3 from J; bases not matched to a gene: 4. The CDR3 here is CASSKDRGLYEQYF. CDR3 DNA: TGCGCCAGCAGCAAAGACAGGGGGCTCTACGAGCAGTACTTC.

The CDR3 here is CASGGQGEPEAFF. For the CDR3, the DNA is TGTGCCAGCGGGGGACAGGGGGAACCTGAAGCTTTCTTT. This chain links TRBV6-5 with TRBJ1-1, with TRBD1 matching 11 bases. The CDR3 runs 13 residues. Germline lookup yields CDR1 MNHEY and CDR2 SVGAGI. V was clipped by 8 bases and J by 6 bases; unmatched bases: 5.

The rearrangement joins TRBV9 to TRBJ2-2; no firm D call. There are 14 residues in the CDR3. Germline V gives CDR1 SGDLS, CDR2 YYNGEE. V lost 0 bases, J lost 3 bases, and 6 bases lay in between. The CDR3 DNA reads as TGTGCCAGCAGCGTAGGACTCCACACCGGGGAGCTGTTTTTT. It codes for CASSVGLHTGELFF. The full variable domain, with the rest looked up from reference TRBV9 and TRBJ2-2, is DSGVTQTPKHLITATGQRVTLRCSPRSGDLSVYWYQQSLDQGLQFLIQYYNGEERAKGNILERFSAQQFPDLHSELNLSSLELGDSALYFCASSVGLHTGELFFGEGSRLTVL.

The sample holds a few counts of this clone. This rearrangement joins TRBV19 to TRBJ1-5; 8 bases are a match to TRBD1. With 5 bases clipped from V and 11 bases from J, the junction kept 11 bases outside the gene matches. CDR1 is LNHDA and CDR2 is SQIVND in the germline V gene (reference sequence). The CDR3 length is 14 residues. The CDR3 loop is CASSDLQGAPTQHF. CDR3 nucleotides: TGTGCCAGTAGTGATCTCCAGGGGGCCCCGACCCAGCATTTT.